This TCR beta chain was recorded in a study of post-analysis software for immune sequencing data. General study results and limits: Patients showed TRBV5-6, TRBV5-1 and TRBV20-1 among 4 or 5 TRBV segments more frequent than in controls.

TCR beta cDNA libraries included unique molecular identifiers. TCRdb re-derived calls from the PCR reads in MiXCR, one entry per CDR3 protein. The sample has approximately 730,000 distinct CDR3 sequences; just under 30% are singletons. Germline trimming cut 3 bases from V and 6 bases from J; bases unmatched to any gene: 7. The germline gives CDR1 DFQATT, CDR2 SNEGSKA (reference sequence). The CDR3 runs 15 residues. The table lists this clonotype with a few counts. No antigen is known for it. The chain couples TRBV20-1 to TRBJ2-5, with 13 bases aligning to TRBD2. The TCR originated in a girl aged 5-17 years with multiple sclerosis. What was sequenced was blood. The CDR3 loop reads CSASETSGRRKTQYF. CDR3 DNA sequence: TGCAGTGCTAGTGAGACTAGCGGGAGGAGGAAGACCCAGTACTTC.